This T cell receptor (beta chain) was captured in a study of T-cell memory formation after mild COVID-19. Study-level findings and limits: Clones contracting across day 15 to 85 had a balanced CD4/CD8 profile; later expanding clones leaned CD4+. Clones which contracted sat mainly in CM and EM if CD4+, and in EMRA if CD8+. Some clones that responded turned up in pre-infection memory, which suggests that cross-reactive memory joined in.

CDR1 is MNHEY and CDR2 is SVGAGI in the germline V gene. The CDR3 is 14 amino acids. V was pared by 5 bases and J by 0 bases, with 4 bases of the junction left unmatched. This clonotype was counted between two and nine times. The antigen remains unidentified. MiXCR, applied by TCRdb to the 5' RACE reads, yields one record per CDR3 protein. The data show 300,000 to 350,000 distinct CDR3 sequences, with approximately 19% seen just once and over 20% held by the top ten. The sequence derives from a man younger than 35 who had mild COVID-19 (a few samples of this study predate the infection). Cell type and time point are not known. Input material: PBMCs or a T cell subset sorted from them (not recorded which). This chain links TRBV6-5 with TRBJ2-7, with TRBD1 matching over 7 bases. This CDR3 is CASSPRQGSYEQYF. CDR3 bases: TGTGCCAGCAGTCCCCGACAGGGCTCCTACGAGCAGTACTTC.